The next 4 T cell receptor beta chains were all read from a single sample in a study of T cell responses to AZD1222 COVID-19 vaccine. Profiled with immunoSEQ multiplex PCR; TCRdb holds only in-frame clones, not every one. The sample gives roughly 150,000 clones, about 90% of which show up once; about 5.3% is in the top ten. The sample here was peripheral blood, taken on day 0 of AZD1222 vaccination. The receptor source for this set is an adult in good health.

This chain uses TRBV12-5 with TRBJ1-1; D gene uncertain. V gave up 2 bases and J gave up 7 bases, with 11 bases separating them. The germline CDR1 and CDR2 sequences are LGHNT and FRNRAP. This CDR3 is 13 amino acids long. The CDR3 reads CASGLNFAGEAFF. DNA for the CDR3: TGTGCTAGTGGTTTGAATTTTGCAGGTGAAGCTTTCTTT.

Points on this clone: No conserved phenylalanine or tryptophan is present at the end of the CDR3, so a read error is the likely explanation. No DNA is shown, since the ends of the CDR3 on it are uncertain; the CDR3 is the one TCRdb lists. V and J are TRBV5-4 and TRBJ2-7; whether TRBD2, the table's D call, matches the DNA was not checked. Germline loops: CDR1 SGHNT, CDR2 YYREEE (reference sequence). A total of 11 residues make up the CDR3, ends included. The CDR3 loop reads CASSHGTKGRL.

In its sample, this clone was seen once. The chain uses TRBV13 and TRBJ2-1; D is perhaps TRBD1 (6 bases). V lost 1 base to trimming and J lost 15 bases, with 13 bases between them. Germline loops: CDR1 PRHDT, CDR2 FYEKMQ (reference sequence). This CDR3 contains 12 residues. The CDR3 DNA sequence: TGTGCCAGCAGCTTAGACTCGGACAGAGGGTTCTTC. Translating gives CASSLDSDRGFF.

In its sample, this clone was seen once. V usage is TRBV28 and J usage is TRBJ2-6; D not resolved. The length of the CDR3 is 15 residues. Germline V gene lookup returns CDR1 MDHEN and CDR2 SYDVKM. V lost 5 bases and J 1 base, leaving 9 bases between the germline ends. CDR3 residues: CASSPIGSGANVLTF. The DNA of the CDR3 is TGTGCCAGCAGTCCAATCGGATCTGGGGCCAACGTCCTGACTTTC.